This TCR beta chain was identified in a study of cytomegalovirus exposure and HLA in healthy donors. Germline lookup yields CDR1 SGHRS and CDR2 YFSETQ. The ends lost 4 bases at V and 2 bases at J; junction bases unmatched: 4. The CDR3 has 16 amino acids. It was with 60 Vbeta and 13 Jbeta primers that the PCR ran. Using immunoSEQ multiplex PCR, the repertoire was profiled, and TCRdb retains in-frame clones only, with some absent. This repertoire comprises 100,000 to 150,000 clones; its ten largest clones make up 1.5% to 1.7%. The chain uses TRBV5-1 and TRBJ1-4; 11 bases match TRBD1. This clonotype originated in a woman aged 35 to 49 in good health and CMV-seronegative. The source material was PBMCs. The CDR3 bases are TGCGCCAGCAGCCGTGGGACAGGGGGTACTAATGAAAAACTGTTTTTT. Protein product: CASSRGTGGTNEKLFF.